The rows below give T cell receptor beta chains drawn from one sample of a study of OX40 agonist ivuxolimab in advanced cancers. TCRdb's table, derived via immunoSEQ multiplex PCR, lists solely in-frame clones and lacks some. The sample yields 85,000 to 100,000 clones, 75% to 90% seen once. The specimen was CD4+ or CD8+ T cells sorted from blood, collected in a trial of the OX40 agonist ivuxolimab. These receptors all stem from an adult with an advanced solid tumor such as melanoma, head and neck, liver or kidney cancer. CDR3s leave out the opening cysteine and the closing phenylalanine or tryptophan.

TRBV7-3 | ASRNSGPTDTQY
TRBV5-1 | ASSTRGSGEKLF
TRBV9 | ASSVDPSGGNEQF
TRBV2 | ASSSRTGGSKNTGELF
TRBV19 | ASSPWGGNYGYT
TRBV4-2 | ASSSHLDRGNQPQH
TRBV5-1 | ASSSGQAKETQY
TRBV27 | ASSLEGPNEKLF
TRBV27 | ASSFFTRGRTDTQY
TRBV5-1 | ASSYAGTNSPLH
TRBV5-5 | ASSLAGTGADGYT
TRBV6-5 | ASSFSGTLRVNEQF
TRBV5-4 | ASSLEGWNEAF